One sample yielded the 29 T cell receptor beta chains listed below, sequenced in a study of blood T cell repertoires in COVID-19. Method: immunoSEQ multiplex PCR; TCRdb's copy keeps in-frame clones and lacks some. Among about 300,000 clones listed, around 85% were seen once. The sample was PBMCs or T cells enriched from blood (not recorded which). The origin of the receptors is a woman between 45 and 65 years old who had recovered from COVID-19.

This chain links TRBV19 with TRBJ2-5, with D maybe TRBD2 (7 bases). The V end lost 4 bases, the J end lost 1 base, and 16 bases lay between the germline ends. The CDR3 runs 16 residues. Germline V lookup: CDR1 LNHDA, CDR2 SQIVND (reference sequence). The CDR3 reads CASSNGGGATQETQYF. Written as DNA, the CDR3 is TGTGCCAGTAGTAATGGGGGGGGCGCGACCCAAGAGACCCAGTACTTC.

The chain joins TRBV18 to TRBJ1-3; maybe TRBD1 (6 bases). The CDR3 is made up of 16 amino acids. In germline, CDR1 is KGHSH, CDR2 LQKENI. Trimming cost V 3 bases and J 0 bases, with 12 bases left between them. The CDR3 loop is CASSPTGPSSGNTIYF. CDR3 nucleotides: TGTGCCAGCTCACCCACAGGGCCGAGCTCTGGAAACACCATATATTTT.

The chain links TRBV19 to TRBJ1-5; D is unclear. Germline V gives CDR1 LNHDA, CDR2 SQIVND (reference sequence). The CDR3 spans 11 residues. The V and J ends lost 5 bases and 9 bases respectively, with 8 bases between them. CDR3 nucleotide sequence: TGTGCCAGTAGTCAGCGATGGCCCCAGCATTTT. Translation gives CASSQRWPQHF.

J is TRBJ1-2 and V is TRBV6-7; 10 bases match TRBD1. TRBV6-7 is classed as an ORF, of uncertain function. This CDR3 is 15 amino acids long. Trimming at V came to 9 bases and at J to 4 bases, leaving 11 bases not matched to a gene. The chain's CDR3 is CASRWPGTGAYGYTF. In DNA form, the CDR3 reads TGTGCCAGTCGCTGGCCCGGGACAGGGGCCTATGGCTACACCTTC.

As DNA, the CDR3 is TGTGCCAGCAGCCAAGACCGGGGGAGTCTACAAGAGACCCAGTACTTC. Amino acids: CASSQDRGSLQETQYF. The chain couples TRBV14 to TRBJ2-5; D perhaps matches TRBD2 (6 bases). CDR3 length: 16 amino acids. Germline lookup yields CDR1 SGHDN and CDR2 FVKESK. The V gene lost 0 bases and the J gene lost 2 bases, with 13 bases spanning the gap.

CDR3 sequence: CASSPQGDPGELFF. The CDR3 DNA reads TGCGCCAGCAGCCCCCAGGGCGACCCCGGGGAGCTGTTTTTT. The rearrangement joins TRBV4-1 to TRBJ2-2; D may be TRBD1 (5 bases). This CDR3 comprises 14 residues. Germline values: CDR1 MGHRA, CDR2 YSYEKL. Trimming removed 4 bases from V and 6 bases from J, with 12 bases in between.

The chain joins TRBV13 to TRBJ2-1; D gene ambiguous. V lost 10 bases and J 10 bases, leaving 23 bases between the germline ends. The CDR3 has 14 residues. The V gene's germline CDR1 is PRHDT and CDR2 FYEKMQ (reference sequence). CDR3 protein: CATRPSGSRREQFF. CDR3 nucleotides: TGTGCCACCCGCCCTTCCGGTTCTCGCCGGGAGCAGTTCTTC.

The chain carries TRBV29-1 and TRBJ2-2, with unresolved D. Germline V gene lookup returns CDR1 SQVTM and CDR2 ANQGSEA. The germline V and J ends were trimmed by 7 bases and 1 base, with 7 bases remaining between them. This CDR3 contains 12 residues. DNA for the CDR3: TGCAGCGGCCAGTGGAACACCGGGGAGCTGTTTTTT. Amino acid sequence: CSGQWNTGELFF.

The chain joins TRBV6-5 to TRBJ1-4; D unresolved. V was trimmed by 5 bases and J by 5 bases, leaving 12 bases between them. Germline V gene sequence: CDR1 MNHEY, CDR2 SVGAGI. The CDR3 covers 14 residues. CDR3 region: CASSRRGSNEKLFF. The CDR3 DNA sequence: TGTGCCAGCAGTCGGAGAGGGAGCAATGAAAAACTGTTTTTT.

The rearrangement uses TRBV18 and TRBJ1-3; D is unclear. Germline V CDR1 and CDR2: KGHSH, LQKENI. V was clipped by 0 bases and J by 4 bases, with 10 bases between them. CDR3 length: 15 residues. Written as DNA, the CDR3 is TGTGCCAGCTCACCACCATCACAGATGGGAAACACCATATATTTT. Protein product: CASSPPSQMGNTIYF.

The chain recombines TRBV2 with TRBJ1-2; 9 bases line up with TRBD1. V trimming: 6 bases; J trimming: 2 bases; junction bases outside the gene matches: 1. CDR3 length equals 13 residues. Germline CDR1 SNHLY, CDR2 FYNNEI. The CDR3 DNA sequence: TGTGCCAGCAGAACAGGGGGCAACTATGGCTACACCTTC. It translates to CASRTGGNYGYTF.

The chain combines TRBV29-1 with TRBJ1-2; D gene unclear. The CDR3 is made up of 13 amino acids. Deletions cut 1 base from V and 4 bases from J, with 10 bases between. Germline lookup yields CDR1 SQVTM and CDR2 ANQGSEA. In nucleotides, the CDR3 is TGCAGCGTTGAAGGATACAGAGCCTATGGCTACACCTTC. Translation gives CSVEGYRAYGYTF.

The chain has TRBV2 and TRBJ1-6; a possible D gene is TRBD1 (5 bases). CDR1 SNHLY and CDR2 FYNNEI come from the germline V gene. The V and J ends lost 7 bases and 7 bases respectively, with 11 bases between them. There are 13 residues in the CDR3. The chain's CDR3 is CASMGQGNSPLHF. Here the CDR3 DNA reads TGTGCCAGCATGGGGCAGGGAAATTCACCCCTCCACTTT.

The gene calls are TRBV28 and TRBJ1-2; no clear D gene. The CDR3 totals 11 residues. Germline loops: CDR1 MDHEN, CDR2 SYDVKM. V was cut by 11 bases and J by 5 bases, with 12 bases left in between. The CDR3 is CAASGQYGYTF. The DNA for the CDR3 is TGTGCCGCCAGTGGGCAGTATGGCTACACCTTC.

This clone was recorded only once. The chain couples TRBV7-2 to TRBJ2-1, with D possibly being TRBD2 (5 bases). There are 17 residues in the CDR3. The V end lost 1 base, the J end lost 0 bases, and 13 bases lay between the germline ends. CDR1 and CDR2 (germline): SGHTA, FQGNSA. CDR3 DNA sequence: TGTGCCAGCAGCTTAGAACTTTTAGCGAGCTCCTACAATGAGCAGTTCTTC. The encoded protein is CASSLELLASSYNEQFF.

The DNA for the CDR3 is TGTGCCAGCAGCTGGGAGCCCAACACTGAAGCTTTCTTT. Protein: CASSWEPNTEAFF. This sequence joins TRBV27 and TRBJ1-1; unclear D gene. CDR3 length equals 13 residues. V lost 6 bases and J lost 2, with 10 bases in between. Germline V CDR1 and CDR2: MNHEY, SMNVEV (reference sequence).

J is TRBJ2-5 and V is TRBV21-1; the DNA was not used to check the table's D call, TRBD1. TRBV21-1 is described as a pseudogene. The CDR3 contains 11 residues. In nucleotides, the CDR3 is TGTGCCAGCAGCGGCACAGAGACCCAGTACTTC. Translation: CASSGTETQYF.

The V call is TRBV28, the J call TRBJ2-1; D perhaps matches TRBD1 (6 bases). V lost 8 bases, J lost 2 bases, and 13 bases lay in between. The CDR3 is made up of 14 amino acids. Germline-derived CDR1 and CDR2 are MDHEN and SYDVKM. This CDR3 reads CASRGGGPYNEQFF. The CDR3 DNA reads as TGTGCCAGCCGGGGTGGGGGCCCCTACAATGAGCAGTTCTTC.

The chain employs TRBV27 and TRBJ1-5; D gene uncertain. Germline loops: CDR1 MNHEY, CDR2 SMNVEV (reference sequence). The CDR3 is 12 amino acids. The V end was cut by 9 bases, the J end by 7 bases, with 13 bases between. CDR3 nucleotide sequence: TGTGCCAGGGATGACGGGGAACAGCCCCAGCATTTT. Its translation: CARDDGEQPQHF.

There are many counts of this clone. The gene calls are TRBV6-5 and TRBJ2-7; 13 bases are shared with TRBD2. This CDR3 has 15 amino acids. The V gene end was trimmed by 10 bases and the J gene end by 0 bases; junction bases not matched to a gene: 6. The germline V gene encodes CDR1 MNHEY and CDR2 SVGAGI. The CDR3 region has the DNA TGTGCCACCCCGGGACTAGCGGGGTTCTCCTACGAGCAGTACTTC. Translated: CATPGLAGFSYEQYF.

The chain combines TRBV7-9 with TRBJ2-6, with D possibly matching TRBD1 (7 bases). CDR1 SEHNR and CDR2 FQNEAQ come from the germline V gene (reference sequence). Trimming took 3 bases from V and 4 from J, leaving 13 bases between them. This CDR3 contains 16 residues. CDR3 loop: CASSLPGGRGANVLTF. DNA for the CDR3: TGTGCCAGCAGCTTGCCAGGGGGGAGAGGGGCCAACGTCCTGACTTTC. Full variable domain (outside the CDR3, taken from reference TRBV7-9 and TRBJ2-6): DTGVSQNPRHKITKRGQNVTFRCDPISEHNRLYWYRQTLGQGPEFLTYFQNEAQLEKSRLLSDRFSAERPKGSFSTLEIQRTEQGDSAMYLCASSLPGGRGANVLTFGAGSRLTVL.

The CDR3 loop reads CASSQGPGPEGQFF. The CDR3 DNA reads as TGTGCCAGCAGCCAAGGTCCCGGGCCGGAGGGGCAGTTCTTC. The chain is built from TRBV3-1 (or the pseudogene TRBV3-2) and TRBJ2-1, with a possible D match to TRBD2 (6 bases). Germline CDR1 is LGHDT and CDR2 is YNNKEL (reference sequence). The CDR3 is made up of 14 amino acids. Trimming cost V 1 base and J 12 bases, with 16 bases left between them.

The CDR3 loop reads CASSYSREREPSYEQYF. CDR3 coding DNA: TGTGCCAGCAGTTACTCGAGGGAGCGGGAGCCGTCCTACGAGCAGTACTTC. This sequence joins TRBV6-2 or TRBV6-3 and TRBJ2-7; 8 bases align to TRBD2. CDR3 length equals 17 residues. V lost 0 bases, J lost 1 base, and 8 bases stayed unmatched. Germline lookup yields CDR1 MNHEY and CDR2 SVGEGT.

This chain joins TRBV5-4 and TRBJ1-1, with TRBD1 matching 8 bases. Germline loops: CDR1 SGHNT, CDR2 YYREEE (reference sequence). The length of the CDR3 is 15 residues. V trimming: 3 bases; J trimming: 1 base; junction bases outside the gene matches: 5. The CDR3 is CASSSAGQGNTEAFF. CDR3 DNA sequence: TGTGCCAGCAGCTCCGCCGGACAGGGGAACACTGAAGCTTTCTTT.

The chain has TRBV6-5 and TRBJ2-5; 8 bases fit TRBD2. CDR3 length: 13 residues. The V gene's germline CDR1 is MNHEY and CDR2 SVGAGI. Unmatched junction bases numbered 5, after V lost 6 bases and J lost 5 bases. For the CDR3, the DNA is TGTGCCAGCAGACGAGCGGGAGCGGAGACCCAGTACTTC. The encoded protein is CASRRAGAETQYF.

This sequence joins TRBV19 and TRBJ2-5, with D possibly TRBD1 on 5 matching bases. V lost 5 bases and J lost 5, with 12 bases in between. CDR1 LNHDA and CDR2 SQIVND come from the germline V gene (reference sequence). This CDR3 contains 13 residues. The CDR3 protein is CASSGRVGETQYF. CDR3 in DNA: TGTGCCAGTAGTGGCAGGGTTGGCGAGACCCAGTACTTC.

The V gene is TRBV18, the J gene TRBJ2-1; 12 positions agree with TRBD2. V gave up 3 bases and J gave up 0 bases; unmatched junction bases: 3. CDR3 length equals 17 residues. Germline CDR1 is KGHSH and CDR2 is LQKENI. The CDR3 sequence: CASSPTSGRSSYNEQFF. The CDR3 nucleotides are TGTGCCAGCTCACCTACTAGCGGGAGGAGCTCCTACAATGAGCAGTTCTTC.

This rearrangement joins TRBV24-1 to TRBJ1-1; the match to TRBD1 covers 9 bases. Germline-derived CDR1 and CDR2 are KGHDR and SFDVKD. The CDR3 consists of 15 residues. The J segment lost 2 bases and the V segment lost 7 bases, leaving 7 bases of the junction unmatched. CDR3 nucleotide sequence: TGTGCCACCAGGAGCAGGACAGGGGAAAACACTGAAGCTTTCTTT. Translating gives CATRSRTGENTEAFF.

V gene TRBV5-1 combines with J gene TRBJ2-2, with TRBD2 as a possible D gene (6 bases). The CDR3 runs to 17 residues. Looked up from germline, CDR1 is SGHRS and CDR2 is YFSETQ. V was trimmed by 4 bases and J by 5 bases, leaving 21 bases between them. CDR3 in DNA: TGCGCCAGCAGCCAAGAAGGCGGGGAGACGTTGACCGGGGAGCTGTTTTTT. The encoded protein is CASSQEGGETLTGELFF.